The 18 T cell receptor beta chains presented below share a single source sample, sequenced in a study of blood T cell repertoires in COVID-19. Sequencing was performed with immunoSEQ multiplex PCR; in TCRdb, only in-frame clones are kept and a portion is missing. The repertoire has roughly 700,000 clones, 90% of them found once; the top ten carry 0.2% to 0.3%. Sequencing was performed on peripheral blood. These receptors all come from a woman under 30 with acute or convalescent COVID-19.

The V gene is TRBV20-1, the J gene TRBJ1-2, with D possibly matching TRBD1 (6 bases). From germline, CDR1 is DFQATT and CDR2 SNEGSKA (reference sequence). This CDR3 is 12 amino acids long. The germline V and J ends were trimmed by 3 bases and 8 bases, with 13 bases remaining between them. CDR3 in DNA: TGCAGTGCTAGTGCAGGGGTTGGAGGCTACACCTTC. Its translation: CSASAGVGGYTF.

This rearrangement joins TRBV6-2 or TRBV6-3 to TRBJ2-1, with D maybe TRBD2 (7 bases). Trimming left V 2 bases short and J 1 base short, with 15 bases between. The CDR3 sequence is 17 residues long. CDR1 MNHEY and CDR2 SVGEGT come from the germline V gene. The chain's CDR3 is CASSYLGGGRSYNEQFF. The CDR3 coding sequence is TGTGCCAGCAGTTACCTTGGGGGGGGCAGGTCCTACAATGAGCAGTTCTTC.

The chain couples TRBV7-2 to TRBJ1-6; 7 bases agree with TRBD1. The CDR3 covers 16 residues. Germline CDR1 and CDR2: SGHTA and FQGNSA. V lost 2 bases to trimming and J lost 8 bases; unmatched junction nucleotides: 9. The CDR3 DNA follows: TGTGCCAGCAGCTTATTGAGTGCAGGGGGGTATTCACCCCTCCACTTT. Amino acid sequence: CASSLLSAGGYSPLHF.

The V gene is TRBV7-2, the J gene TRBJ1-1; tentatively, D is TRBD1 (6 bases). With 0 bases removed from V and 5 bases from J, the gap between germline ends came to 10 bases. The CDR3 spans 14 residues. CDR1 and CDR2 from the germline V gene are SGHTA and FQGNSA. The DNA of the CDR3 is TGTGCCAGCAGCTTAGCGAATACAGGGACTGAAGCTTTCTTT. This codes for CASSLANTGTEAFF. Filled out from reference TRBV7-2 and TRBJ1-1, the complete variable domain reads GAGVSQSPSNKVTEKGKDVELRCDPISGHTALYWYRQSLGQGLEFLIYFQGNSAPDKSGLPSDRFSAERTGGSVSTLTIQRTQQEDSAVYLCASSLANTGTEAFFGQGTRLTVV.

In its sample, this clone was seen once. The J gene is TRBJ1-1, the V gene TRBV2, with TRBD1 matching 12 bases. There are 13 residues in the CDR3. Germline V gives CDR1 SNHLY, CDR2 FYNNEI. The V and J ends lost 8 bases and 7 bases, in that order; junction bases with no gene match: 5. This CDR3 reads CASSGTGGSEAFF. DNA for the CDR3: TGTGCCAGCTCCGGGACAGGGGGCAGTGAAGCTTTCTTT.

This clone was observed a few times. V is TRBV10-2 and J is TRBJ1-5; 8 bases are shared with TRBD1. The CDR3 runs 15 residues. Germline V gene sequence: CDR1 WSHSY, CDR2 SAAADI. Trimming cost V 6 bases and J 4 bases; bases outside gene matches: 8. The CDR3 sequence is CASRLNRDRNQPQHF. The CDR3 DNA sequence: TGCGCCAGCAGGCTGAACCGGGACAGGAATCAGCCCCAGCATTTT.

The V and J genes are TRBV4-1 and TRBJ1-1, with D perhaps TRBD1 (5 bases). CDR3 length equals 13 residues. Germline loops: CDR1 MGHRA, CDR2 YSYEKL. The V end lost 1 base, the J end lost 5 bases, and 8 bases lay between the germline ends. The CDR3 region is CASSQGTRTEAFF. The DNA for the CDR3 is TGCGCCAGCAGCCAAGGGACACGGACTGAAGCTTTCTTT.

This clone appeared once. The V gene is TRBV2, the J gene TRBJ1-1, with 10 bases fitting TRBD1. Trimming took 5 bases from V and 1 from J; bases not matched to a gene: 7. The CDR3 extends over 16 amino acids. CDR1 and CDR2 (germline): SNHLY, FYNNEI. CDR3 sequence (DNA): TGTGCCAGCAGTCCCCGGGACAGGGGTAGGAACACTGAAGCTTTCTTT. Amino acid sequence: CASSPRDRGRNTEAFF.

CDR3 coding DNA: TGTGCCAGCAGCTTGTATGAGGGTTTAGATTCACCCCTCCACTTT. This translates into CASSLYEGLDSPLHF. V gene TRBV5-4 combines with J gene TRBJ1-6, with unresolved D. In germline, CDR1 is SGHNT, CDR2 YYREEE (reference sequence). The CDR3 contains 15 residues. Trimming left V 1 base short and J 8 bases short, with 13 bases between.

The chain is built from TRBV30 and TRBJ1-2; 10 bases are shared with TRBD1. From germline, CDR1 is GTSNPN and CDR2 SVGIG (reference sequence). Germline trimming cut 0 bases from V and 2 bases from J; bases unmatched to any gene: 12. This CDR3 spans 18 amino acids. The CDR3 reads CAWSVWSKGQGKNYGYTF. In nucleotides, the CDR3 is TGTGCCTGGAGTGTATGGTCAAAGGGACAGGGGAAGAACTATGGCTACACCTTC. The full variable domain, its missing parts supplied by reference TRBV30 and TRBJ1-2, is SQTIHQWPATLVQPVGSPLSLECTVEGTSNPNLYWYRQAAGRGLQLLFYSVGIGQISSEVPQNLSASRPQDRQFILSSKKLLLSDSGFYLCAWSVWSKGQGKNYGYTFGSGTRLTVV.

The V gene is TRBV3-1 (or the pseudogene TRBV3-2), the J gene TRBJ1-1; TRBD1 is a possible D gene (5 bases). Trimming shortened V by 5 bases and J by 11 bases, and 12 bases separated the two germline ends. CDR3 length: 11 residues. Germline CDR1 and CDR2: LGHDT and YNNKEL (reference sequence). The CDR3 DNA is TGTGCCAGCAGCTCCGGGGGGGTGGCTTTCTTT. Encoded protein: CASSSGGVAFF.

The count of this clone is one. The V and J genes are TRBV27 and TRBJ2-7; tentative D call: TRBD2 (5 bases). Per the germline V gene, CDR1 is MNHEY and CDR2 is SMNVEV (reference sequence). The length of the CDR3 is 16 residues. Trimming removed 6 bases from V and 1 base from J, with 19 bases in between. The CDR3 loop reads CASRNRLGDISYEQYF. The CDR3, as DNA: TGTGCCAGCAGAAACCGATTGGGAGATATTTCCTACGAGCAGTACTTC.

The chain couples TRBV2 to TRBJ2-3; 10 bases line up with TRBD1. Germline V gene lookup returns CDR1 SNHLY and CDR2 FYNNEI. V gave up 5 bases and J gave up 5 bases; unmatched junction bases: 10. The CDR3 is made up of 16 amino acids. CDR3 coding DNA: TGTGCCAGCAGTCCCTTCGGGACAGGGGTGTTAGATACGCAGTATTTT. Translated, it gives CASSPFGTGVLDTQYF.

This clone appeared once. The chain couples TRBV9 to TRBJ1-2; D is uncertain. Trimming pared 0 bases from V and 6 bases from J, leaving 9 bases between. The CDR3 has 13 residues. Germline assignment: CDR1 SGDLS and CDR2 YYNGEE. The chain's CDR3 is CASSVEEGNGYTF. CDR3 coding DNA: TGTGCCAGCAGCGTAGAGGAGGGAAATGGCTACACCTTC.

V is TRBV2 and J is TRBJ2-1; 9 bases match TRBD2. V trimming: 6 bases; J trimming: 13 bases; junction bases outside the gene matches: 7. This CDR3 has 12 amino acids. From germline, CDR1 is SNHLY and CDR2 FYNNEI. The CDR3 DNA is TGTGCCAGCAGGGTGACTAGCGGAGAACAGTTCTTC. This encodes CASRVTSGEQFF.

J is TRBJ2-2 and V is TRBV15; tentatively, D is TRBD1 (5 bases). The germline V gene has CDR1 LNHNV and CDR2 YYDKDF (reference sequence). The V end was cut by 4 bases, the J end by 2 bases, with 17 bases between. CDR3 length equals 17 residues. For the CDR3, the DNA is TGTGCCACCAGCAAACTTAGAACGACAGCTAACACCGGGGAGCTGTTTTTT. Translation: CATSKLRTTANTGELFF.

The V gene is TRBV5-1, the J gene TRBJ1-3, with D maybe TRBD1 (5 bases). Between the trimmed V and J ends, which lost 0 bases and 4 bases, there was a span of 14 bases. The CDR3 length is 16 residues. The germline CDR1 and CDR2 sequences are SGHRS and YFSETQ. The CDR3 DNA is TGCGCCAGCAGCTTGGAGGGTCAGGGTTTAGGAAACACCATATATTTT. It yields the protein CASSLEGQGLGNTIYF.

CDR3 protein: CASSTQRGGSGELFF. The CDR3, as DNA: TGTGCCAGCAGCACCCAGCGGGGGGGCTCCGGGGAGCTGTTTTTT. V usage is TRBV5-4 and J usage is TRBJ2-2; TRBD2 aligns across 10 bases. There are 15 residues in the CDR3. With 4 bases clipped from V and 6 bases from J, the junction kept 6 bases outside the gene matches. Germline V gene lookup returns CDR1 SGHNT and CDR2 YYREEE (reference sequence).